What follows are 10 T cell receptor beta chains derived from one specimen sequenced in a study of T cell changes during pregnancy in multiple sclerosis. The protocol was immunoSEQ multiplex PCR, while the TCRdb copy is restricted to in-frame clones and leaves out a portion. The sample carries around 50,000 clones, 92% recorded once. The sample in question was CD4+ T cells from peripheral blood mononuclear cells, obtained after pregnancy. Receptors originate from a female donor in good health, enrolled as a control in a pregnancy study.

In DNA, the CDR3 is TGTGCCAGCAGATATAGGGACAGGAATAGCAATCAGCCCCAGCATTTT. Protein: CASRYRDRNSNQPQHF. The chain uses TRBV2 and TRBJ1-5; 8 bases are shared with TRBD1. This CDR3 contains 16 residues. The J segment lost 0 bases and the V segment lost 6 bases, leaving 7 bases of the junction unmatched. Germline V gene sequence: CDR1 SNHLY, CDR2 FYNNEI.

The J gene is TRBJ2-1, the V gene TRBV18, with D possibly matching TRBD2 (6 bases). V shed 4 bases and J shed 5 bases, with 15 bases lying between them. Per germline, CDR1 KGHSH and CDR2 LQKENI. The CDR3 sequence is 15 residues long. The CDR3 nucleotides are TGTGCCAGCTCACATCGATTGGGGGGACACAATGAGCAGTTCTTC. This codes for CASSHRLGGHNEQFF. The full variable domain, its missing parts supplied by reference TRBV18 and TRBJ2-1, is NAGVMQNPRHLVRRRGQEARLRCSPMKGHSHVYWYRQLPEEGLKFMVYLQKENIIDESGMPKERFSAEFPKEGPSILRIQQVVRGDSAAYFCASSHRLGGHNEQFFGPGTRLTVL.

The CDR3 nucleotides read TGCGCCAGCAGCTTGGGTCAGTCCCCCCTCACAGATACGCAGTATTTT. Its translation: CASSLGQSPLTDTQYF. The rearrangement uses TRBV5-1 and TRBJ2-3; the D is unclear. Germline V CDR1 and CDR2: SGHRS, YFSETQ. The CDR3 sequence is 16 residues long. V lost 0 bases and J lost 2, with 13 bases in between.

The gene calls are TRBV6-1 and TRBJ2-2; no definite D call. From germline, CDR1 is MNHNS and CDR2 SASEGT. The V gene lost 7 bases and the J gene lost 1 base, with 10 bases spanning the gap. The CDR3 extends over 14 amino acids. The CDR3 DNA sequence: TGTGCCAGCACGAATCCAGGGAACACCGGGGAGCTGTTTTTT. Amino acid sequence: CASTNPGNTGELFF.

Here the CDR3 DNA reads TGTGCCAGCACTGCAGGGAGGGAGACCCAGTACTTC. This sequence encodes CASTAGRETQYF. The chain links TRBV6-6 to TRBJ2-5; D possibly corresponds to TRBD2 (6 bases). V was shortened by 7 bases and J by 5 bases, with 11 bases between the two germline ends. Germline-derived CDR1 and CDR2 are MNHNY and SVGAGI (reference sequence). The CDR3 length is 12 residues.

This clone was observed a single time. The chain employs TRBV9 and TRBJ2-7; 9 nucleotides match TRBD1. The CDR3 is 14 residues long. In germline, CDR1 is SGDLS, CDR2 YYNGEE. J gave up 10 bases and V 2 bases, and 10 bases lay outside the gene matches. The CDR3 DNA reads as TGTGCCAGCAGCGTCGGGACAGGGAATTTTCATCAGTACTTC. Encoded protein: CASSVGTGNFHQYF.

This clone was counted a single time. The V call is TRBV2, the J call TRBJ2-3, with 9 bases that match TRBD2. V shed 6 bases and J 4 bases; nucleotides not matched to a gene: 11. The CDR3 length is 16 residues. Germline CDR1 is SNHLY and CDR2 is FYNNEI. The CDR3 nucleotides read TGTGCCAGCAGGATGACTAGCGGATGGGGGGCAGATACGCAGTATTTT. It yields the protein CASRMTSGWGADTQYF.

This clone was observed a few times. The rearrangement uses TRBV7-9 and TRBJ1-1; D uncertain. Trimming stripped 5 bases from V and 5 bases from J, with 12 bases between. Germline V gene data show CDR1 as SEHNR and CDR2 as FQNEAQ (reference sequence). This CDR3 has 13 amino acids. The CDR3 nucleotides read TGTGCCAGCAGCCGTTTGGTTGAGACTGAAGCTTTCTTT. Translation gives CASSRLVETEAFF.

The chain recombines TRBV25-1 with TRBJ1-1; D is unresolved. Germline V gene data show CDR1 as MGHDK and CDR2 as SYGVNS. V lost 3 bases, J lost 6 bases, and 5 bases lay in between. The CDR3 contains 11 residues. In DNA, the CDR3 is TGTGCCAGCAGTGATTTAGCTGAAGCTTTCTTT. Its translation: CASSDLAEAFF.

J is TRBJ1-1 and V is TRBV18, with 7 bases fitting TRBD1. The J segment lost 6 bases and the V segment lost 4 bases, leaving 8 bases of the junction unmatched. This CDR3 contains 14 residues. In germline, CDR1 is KGHSH, CDR2 LQKENI. CDR3 sequence reads: CASSQTRDSPEAFF. In DNA form, the CDR3 reads TGTGCCAGCTCACAAACTCGGGACAGCCCTGAAGCTTTCTTT.